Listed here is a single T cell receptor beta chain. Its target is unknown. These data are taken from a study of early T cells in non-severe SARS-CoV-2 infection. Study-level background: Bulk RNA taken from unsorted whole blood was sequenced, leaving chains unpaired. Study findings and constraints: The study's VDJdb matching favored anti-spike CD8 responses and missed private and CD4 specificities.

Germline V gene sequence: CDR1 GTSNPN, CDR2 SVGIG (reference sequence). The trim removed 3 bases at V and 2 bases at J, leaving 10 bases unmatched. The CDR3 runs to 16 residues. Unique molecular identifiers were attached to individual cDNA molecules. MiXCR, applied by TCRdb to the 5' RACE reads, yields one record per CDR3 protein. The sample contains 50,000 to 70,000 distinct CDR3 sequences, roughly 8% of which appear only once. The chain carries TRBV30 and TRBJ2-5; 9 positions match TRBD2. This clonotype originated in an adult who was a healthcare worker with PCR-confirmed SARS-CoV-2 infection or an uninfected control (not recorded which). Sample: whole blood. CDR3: CAWSLMGLASQETQYF. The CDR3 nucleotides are TGTGCCTGGAGCCTCATGGGACTAGCCTCACAAGAGACCCAGTACTTC.